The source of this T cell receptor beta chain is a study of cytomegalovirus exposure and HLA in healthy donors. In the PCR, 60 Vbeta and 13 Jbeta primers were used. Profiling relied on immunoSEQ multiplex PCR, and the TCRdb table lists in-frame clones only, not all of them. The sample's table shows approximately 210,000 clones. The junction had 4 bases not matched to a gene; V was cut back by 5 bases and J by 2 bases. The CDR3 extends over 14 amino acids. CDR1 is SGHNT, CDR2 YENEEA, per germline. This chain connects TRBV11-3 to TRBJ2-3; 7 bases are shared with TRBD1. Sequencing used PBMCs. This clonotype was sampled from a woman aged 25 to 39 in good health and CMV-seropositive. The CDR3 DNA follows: TGTGCCAGCAGCCGTGACAGGGACACAGATACGCAGTATTTT. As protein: CASSRDRDTDTQYF.